This T cell receptor beta chain is drawn from a study of blood T cell repertoires in COVID-19. For the study at large: PBMCs, B-cell-depleted T cells, or T cells provided the cDNA or gDNA that made up the material.

Sequencing used immunoSEQ multiplex PCR; TCRdb keeps in-frame clones, though not all of them. The sample has under 200,000 clones, approximately 86% seen once. The CDR3 sequence is 13 residues long. The V end lost 3 bases, the J end lost 9 bases, and 9 bases lay between the germline ends. Per germline, CDR1 MNHNS and CDR2 SASEGT. This TCR was sampled from a woman between 55 and 75 years old with acute COVID-19. Material for sequencing was PBMCs or T cells enriched from blood (not recorded which). The chain has TRBV6-1 and TRBJ1-6, with D maybe TRBD1 (6 bases). The CDR3 DNA sequence: TGTGCCAGCAGTGACACAGGGAGTTCACCCCTCCACTTT. It yields the protein CASSDTGSSPLHF.